The rows below give T cell receptor beta chains drawn from one sample of a study of regulatory T cells in long-lasting Graves disease. TCRdb itself ran the multiplex PCR reads through MiXCR, one entry per CDR3 protein. The table records 550,000 to 650,000 distinct CDR3 sequences, 15% to 20% of them present only once. The sample also formed part of further work on T cells in Graves' hyperthyroidism and ophthalmopathy.

The sequenced sample was peripheral blood mononuclear cells (PBMCs), obtained at new diagnosis, from a patient treated with antithyroid drugs. The source is a man aged 18 to 30 with Graves disease. Both conserved end residues are part of each CDR3. D genes are given only for firm matches. For some rows the clone size is stated as once, few or many, or as a class when expanded; others skip it.

V gene,J gene,D gene,clone size,CDR3 protein,CDR3 DNA
TRBV3-1,TRBJ2-1,.,few,CASSQDRFF,TGTGCCAGCAGCCAAGATAGGTTCTTC
TRBV19,TRBJ2-2,.,few,CASEVNGELFF,TGTGCCAGTGAAGTAAACGGGGAGCTGTTTTTT
TRBV7-8,TRBJ2-1,TRBD2,.,CASSLYPAGGAGEQFF,TGTGCCAGCAGCTTATACCCAGCGGGAGGAGCGGGTGAGCAGTTCTTC
TRBV12-3/TRBV12-4,TRBJ2-1,TRBD2,.,CASSPRLAGSFYNEQFF,TGTGCCAGCAGTCCTAGACTAGCGGGGTCGTTCTACAATGAGCAGTTCTTC
TRBV5-1,TRBJ2-2,.,many,CASRPGTADTGELFF,TGCGCCAGCAGGCCGGGGACGGCGGACACCGGGGAGCTGTTTTTT
TRBV18,TRBJ1-1,.,.,CASSPPEKNTEAFF,TGTGCCAGCTCACCTCCCGAAAAGAACACTGAAGCTTTCTTT
TRBV4-1,TRBJ2-3,.,.,CASSQIGVGDTQYF,TGCGCCAGCAGCCAAATTGGTGTCGGAGATACGCAGTATTTT
TRBV4-2,TRBJ1-1,.,few,CASSQAHGGAWREAFF,TGTGCCAGCAGCCAAGCCCATGGGGGCGCATGGCGTGAAGCTTTCTTT
TRBV3-1,TRBJ2-3,TRBD2,.,CASSHELAGDLTDTQYF,TGTGCCAGCAGCCACGAACTAGCGGGGGACCTCACAGATACGCAGTATTTT
TRBV28,TRBJ2-7,.,few,CASSAPGSLYEQYF,TGTGCCAGCAGTGCCCCGGGATCACTCTACGAGCAGTACTTC
TRBV28,TRBJ1-1,.,.,CASSFVVGGEAFF,TGTGCCAGCAGTTTCGTAGTAGGCGGTGAAGCTTTCTTT
TRBV19,TRBJ2-7,TRBD1,few,CASSPGQGKPYEQYF,TGTGCCAGTAGTCCGGGACAGGGAAAACCTTACGAGCAGTACTTC
TRBV7-9,TRBJ2-3,.,few,CASSFGADSTDTQYF,TGTGCCAGCAGCTTTGGGGCGGACTCCACAGATACGCAGTATTTT
TRBV27,TRBJ1-1,.,many,CASSLSAALNTEAFF,TGTGCCAGCAGTTTATCGGCAGCTTTGAACACTGAAGCTTTCTTT
TRBV15,TRBJ2-7,.,.,CATSRGPTLDEQYF,TGTGCCACCAGCAGGGGACCCACGCTGGACGAGCAGTACTTC
TRBV5-1,TRBJ1-5,.,few,CASSLTYGSNQPQHF,TGCGCCAGCAGCCTGACCTACGGTAGCAATCAGCCCCAGCATTTT
TRBV20-1,TRBJ2-1,TRBD2,few,CSARALAGRNAYNEQFF,TGCAGTGCTAGAGCACTAGCGGGAAGAAACGCGTACAATGAGCAGTTCTTC
TRBV30,TRBJ2-7,.,few,CAWRSGSSYEQYF,TGTGCCTGGAGATCAGGGAGCTCCTACGAGCAGTACTTC